Presented here are 26 T cell receptor beta chains from one specimen sequenced in a study of human T cells and chemical hapten exposure. Time point denoted: pre-sensitization, week 0. Specified treatment: therapeutic diphenylcyclopropenone sensitization with weekly scalp DPC. TCRdb analysed the RACE reads with MiXCR anew, one entry per CDR3 protein. The sample has about 300,000 distinct CDR3 sequences, 5.5% seen once. The material was whole blood, obtained in connection with sensitization to the hapten diphenylcyclopropenone (DPC). The receptors derive from a woman younger than 35 with alopecia areata. Some clones in this sample may be carry-over from other donors' samples.

This clonotype occurred many times. V is TRBV6-1 and J is TRBJ1-2, with D uncertain. V was cut by 7 bases and J by 4 bases, with 31 bases left in between. Germline-derived CDR1 and CDR2 are MNHNS and SASEGT. The CDR3 is 19 residues long. DNA for the CDR3: TGTGCCAGCACCTCCGGCGGGTCGGCCGGAACAATCAAAACCTATGGCTACACCTTC. It specifies CASTSGGSAGTIKTYGYTF.

This clonotype was counted at least ten times. The chain carries TRBV10-2 and TRBJ2-7; 7 bases map to TRBD1. The CDR3 has 15 residues. Trimming cost V 8 bases and J 1 base; bases outside gene matches: 11. Germline V gene sequence: CDR1 WSHSY, CDR2 SAAADI. The CDR3 here is CASVRLPGQSYEQYF. The CDR3 DNA reads TGCGCCAGCGTGCGTTTACCGGGACAGTCCTACGAGCAGTACTTC.

This clonotype was observed at least ten times. The genes are TRBV20-1 and TRBJ1-1; 8 positions agree with TRBD1. The length of the CDR3 is 13 residues. CDR1 DFQATT and CDR2 SNEGSKA come from the germline V gene (reference sequence). Germline trimming cut 6 bases from V and 0 bases from J; bases unmatched to any gene: 3. CDR3 DNA sequence: TGCAGTGCGAGGGGACAGGTGAACACTGAAGCTTTCTTT. Translating it yields CSARGQVNTEAFF.

This clonotype has at least ten counts. DNA of the CDR3: TGTGCCAGCACTGGACAGGGCCCGAGCTCACCCCTCCACTTT. Translating it yields CASTGQGPSSPLHF. The chain links TRBV6-5 to TRBJ1-6; 8 nucleotides match TRBD1. This CDR3 has 14 residues. CDR1 MNHEY and CDR2 SVGAGI come from the germline V gene. The J segment lost 10 bases and the V segment lost 7 bases, leaving 9 bases of the junction unmatched.

Only one count was recorded for this clonotype. The genes are TRBV2 and TRBJ1-5; TRBD1 aligns across 11 bases. The V gene end was trimmed by 9 bases and the J gene end by 6 bases; junction bases not matched to a gene: 4. The CDR3 consists of 13 residues. The germline V gene has CDR1 SNHLY and CDR2 FYNNEI. CDR3 DNA: TGTGCCAGATCCGGGACAGGGGGTCAGCCCCAGCATTTT. It is translated as CARSGTGGQPQHF.

The V and J genes are TRBV12-3 or TRBV12-4 and TRBJ1-3; weak D call: TRBD1 (6 bases). The V gene lost 0 bases and the J gene lost 2 bases, with 14 bases spanning the gap. The CDR3 is 17 amino acids. The CDR3 here is CASSLALRGRTGNTIYF. In DNA form, the CDR3 reads TGTGCCAGCAGTTTAGCGCTTCGGGGGCGGACTGGAAACACCATATATTTT.

This clonotype was counted only a few times. This chain uses TRBV5-1 with TRBJ1-4, with D unclear. Trimming stripped 0 bases from V and 4 bases from J, with 10 bases between. Germline-derived CDR1 and CDR2 are SGHRS and YFSETQ. The CDR3 has 15 amino acids. The CDR3 bases are TGCGCCAGCAGCTTGGCCGCAGGTGATAATGAAAAACTGTTTTTT. This encodes CASSLAAGDNEKLFF.

This clonotype came up many times. The chain combines TRBV20-1 with TRBJ2-3; D gene unclear. Trimming took off 3 bases at V and 5 bases at J, with 9 bases between the two ends. This CDR3 has 12 residues. Germline V gene sequence: CDR1 DFQATT, CDR2 SNEGSKA (reference sequence). The CDR3 DNA follows: TGCAGTGCTAGGCCATCAGAAGATACGCAGTATTTT. Translating gives CSARPSEDTQYF.

V is TRBV6-5 and J is TRBJ2-2; 10 bases map to TRBD2. Germline V gives CDR1 MNHEY, CDR2 SVGAGI. With 1 base clipped from V and 6 bases from J, the junction kept 2 bases outside the gene matches. The CDR3 runs to 15 residues. The CDR3 region has the DNA TGTGCCAGCAGTTACTTTACTAGCGGGGCCGGGGAGCTGTTTTTT. Protein: CASSYFTSGAGELFF.

Ten or more counts support this clonotype. V and J are TRBV6-2 or TRBV6-3 and TRBJ2-3; D remains ambiguous. Looked up from germline, CDR1 is MNHEY and CDR2 is SVGEGT. The CDR3 has 10 amino acids. V was clipped by 8 bases and J by 4 bases, with 4 bases between them. The CDR3 DNA is TGTGCCAGCGGTCCAGATACGCAGTATTTT. Its protein is CASGPDTQYF.

This clonotype has more than one count but fewer than ten. The chain recombines TRBV6-1 with TRBJ2-2; 10 nucleotides agree with TRBD1. With V trimmed by 8 bases and J by 6 bases, 6 bases remained unmatched. Per the germline V gene, CDR1 is MNHNS and CDR2 is SASEGT. CDR3 length: 14 amino acids. CDR3 residues: CASLGTGVSGELFF. CDR3 in DNA: TGTGCCAGCCTGGGGACAGGGGTTTCCGGGGAGCTGTTTTTT.

This clonotype was observed a handful of times. The genes are TRBV6-5 and TRBJ1-2; possible D gene TRBD1, 6 bases. V lost 2 bases to trimming and J lost 3 bases, with 10 bases between them. Germline values: CDR1 MNHEY, CDR2 SVGAGI. This CDR3 spans 14 amino acids. CDR3 in DNA: TGTGCCAGCAGTTACGGGGCAGGGGACTATGGCTACACCTTC. This encodes CASSYGAGDYGYTF.

This clonotype was detected many times. The chain is built from TRBV7-9 and TRBJ2-1, with 14 bases aligning to TRBD2. This CDR3 contains 18 residues. Germline V gene data show CDR1 as SEHNR and CDR2 as FQNEAQ (reference sequence). Losses at the gene ends were 4 bases for V and 3 bases for J; bases not matched to a gene: 8. CDR3 in DNA: TGTGCCAGCAGCTCGGGACTAGCGGGGGAGAGGGACTACAATGAGCAGTTCTTC. This encodes CASSSGLAGERDYNEQFF. Full variable domain (missing parts from reference TRBV7-9 and TRBJ2-1): DTGVSQNPRHKITKRGQNVTFRCDPISEHNRLYWYRQTLGQGPEFLTYFQNEAQLEKSRLLSDRFSAERPKGSFSTLEIQRTEQGDSAMYLCASSSGLAGERDYNEQFFGPGTRLTVL.

A few counts support this clonotype. The chain couples TRBV11-2 to TRBJ2-5; the D gene is possibly TRBD1 (5 bases). This CDR3 spans 16 amino acids. CDR1 and CDR2 (germline): SGHAT, FQNNGV. The V gene lost 1 base and the J gene lost 7 bases, with 19 bases spanning the gap. The CDR3 region has the DNA TGTGCCAGCAGCTTAGGGACATCCTACCCCCTAACGACCCAGTACTTC. Residues: CASSLGTSYPLTTQYF.

This clonotype was detected many times. V gene TRBV5-1 combines with J gene TRBJ2-5; tentatively, D is TRBD2 (6 bases). Germline assignment: CDR1 SGHRS and CDR2 YFSETQ. V lost 4 bases and J lost 5, with 15 bases in between. This CDR3 has 14 amino acids. The CDR3 DNA is TGCGCCAGCAGCCCTAACGGAGGGGTTGAGACCCAGTACTTC. This translates into CASSPNGGVETQYF.

The chain carries TRBV10-2 and TRBJ2-5; TRBD2 agrees at 8 bases. Germline assignment: CDR1 WSHSY and CDR2 SAAADI. The trim removed 7 bases at V and 3 bases at J, leaving 7 bases unmatched. The length of the CDR3 is 14 residues. The CDR3 coding sequence is TGCGCCAGCATCCCCTCACTAGCGGAAGAGACCCAGTACTTC. Translation: CASIPSLAEETQYF.

This clonotype was seen more than once but under ten times. V gene TRBV6-2 or TRBV6-3 combines with J gene TRBJ2-3; possible D gene TRBD1, 6 bases. The CDR3 extends over 15 amino acids. Trimming pared 1 base from V and 2 bases from J, leaving 10 bases between. Germline CDR1 and CDR2: MNHEY and SVGEGT. The CDR3 DNA sequence: TGTGCCAGCAGTTACTTCGGACAGATCACAGATACGCAGTATTTT. It codes for CASSYFGQITDTQYF.

The sample holds a few counts of this clonotype. This chain links TRBV4-2 with TRBJ1-5, with a tentative D call TRBD1 (5 bases). Trimming stripped 1 base from V and 6 bases from J, with 16 bases between. Germline assignment: CDR1 LGHNA and CDR2 YNFKEQ. The CDR3 length is 16 residues. This CDR3 is CASSQARTGLSQPQHF. The CDR3 DNA is TGTGCCAGCAGCCAAGCCCGGACGGGGCTGAGTCAGCCCCAGCATTTT.

In this sample, this clonotype turned up many times. The chain links TRBV7-9 to TRBJ1-5; the D is unclear. The CDR3 has 13 residues. CDR1 SEHNR and CDR2 FQNEAQ come from the germline V gene (reference sequence). V gave up 5 bases and J gave up 15 bases, with 20 bases separating them. CDR3 nucleotide sequence: TGTGCCAGCAGCCCATTAGGAGGAGATAAAACGCATTTT. Translating it yields CASSPLGGDKTHF.

The sample holds a few counts of this clonotype. The chain combines TRBV4-3 with TRBJ1-2; TRBD1 matches at 7 bases. Germline CDR1 LGHNA, CDR2 YSLEER. CDR3 length: 16 residues. The V segment lost 1 base and the J segment 5 bases; nucleotides outside the gene matches: 10. The CDR3 spells CASSQAETGLGYGYTF. CDR3 sequence (DNA): TGCGCCAGCAGCCAAGCGGAGACAGGGCTCGGGTATGGCTACACCTTC.

The DNA of the CDR3 is TGCAGTGCTAGAGATCAAGAAGGGTCGTACAATGAGCAGTTCTTC. Translation: CSARDQEGSYNEQFF. The rearrangement joins TRBV20-1 to TRBJ2-1; D ambiguous. The V end was cut by 0 bases, the J end by 4 bases, with 13 bases between. Germline V lookup: CDR1 DFQATT, CDR2 SNEGSKA (reference sequence). The CDR3 spans 15 residues.

The V gene is TRBV20-1, the J gene TRBJ2-2; D is perhaps TRBD1 (5 bases). There are 14 residues in the CDR3. Germline lookup yields CDR1 DFQATT and CDR2 SNEGSKA (reference sequence). The germline V and J ends were trimmed by 1 base and 5 bases, with 11 bases remaining between them. CDR3 region: CSARVRGGTGELFF. The CDR3 DNA follows: TGCAGTGCTAGAGTAAGGGGTGGAACCGGGGAGCTGTTTTTT.

The chain carries TRBV28 and TRBJ2-3; TRBD2 aligns across 8 bases. Germline values: CDR1 MDHEN, CDR2 SYDVKM. The length of the CDR3 is 15 residues. V dropped 8 bases and J dropped 4; count of bases not matched to a gene: 11. CDR3 protein: CASRYGGGGADTQYF. In nucleotides, the CDR3 is TGTGCCAGCCGATACGGGGGGGGCGGAGCAGATACGCAGTATTTT.

This clonotype showed up many times. The chain couples TRBV27 to TRBJ1-5, with D hard to call. V shed 2 bases and J shed 7 bases, with 9 bases lying between them. This CDR3 is built from 13 residues. Looked up from germline, CDR1 is MNHEY and CDR2 is SMNVEV (reference sequence). This CDR3 reads CASSLGQEQPQHF. The CDR3 DNA follows: TGTGCCAGCAGTTTAGGGCAGGAGCAGCCCCAGCATTTT.

The V gene is TRBV13, the J gene TRBJ2-7, with D perhaps assigned TRBD1 or TRBD2 (5 bases each). V dropped 5 bases and J dropped 0 bases, with 11 bases sitting between them. Per germline, CDR1 PRHDT and CDR2 FYEKMQ (reference sequence). This CDR3 comprises 14 residues. The CDR3 bases are TGTGCCAGCAGCACCGGGACGTGCTCCTACGAGCAGTACTTC. It translates to CASSTGTCSYEQYF.

The V gene is TRBV4-3, the J gene TRBJ2-6; D not certain. With 0 bases removed from V and 0 bases from J, the gap between germline ends came to 12 bases. This CDR3 comprises 18 residues. Germline CDR1 is LGHNA and CDR2 is YSLEER. This CDR3 is CASSQDVPGNSGANVLTF. The CDR3 nucleotides read TGCGCCAGCAGCCAAGATGTCCCTGGAAACTCTGGGGCCAACGTCCTGACTTTC.